Presented here are 20 T cell receptor beta chains from one specimen sequenced in a study of blood T cell repertoires in COVID-19. Data came from immunoSEQ multiplex PCR; TCRdb stores just in-frame clones and leaves some out. The data hold a few hundred thousand clones, with about nine tenths observed a single time. The sequenced sample consisted of peripheral blood. The receptor source for this set is a man in his fifties with active or convalescent COVID-19.

J is TRBJ1-1 and V is TRBV6-2 or TRBV6-3; 8 bases are shared with TRBD1. The CDR3 has 13 amino acids. Germline CDR1 MNHEY, CDR2 SVGEGT. V lost 6 bases to trimming and J lost 6 bases; unmatched junction nucleotides: 6. The CDR3 reads CASSPQGAPEAFF. The CDR3 DNA reads as TGTGCCAGCAGCCCTCAGGGGGCGCCTGAAGCTTTCTTT.

The chain is built from TRBV6-5 and TRBJ1-2; a possible D gene is TRBD1 (5 bases). Germline CDR1 reads MNHEY; CDR2 reads SVGAGI. Trimming removed 7 bases from V and 9 bases from J, with 21 bases in between. This CDR3 is built from 14 residues. In DNA form, the CDR3 reads TGTGCCAGCACCCCTCGGACCGGGGGAGGAAGCTACACCTTC. Its protein product is CASTPRTGGGSYTF.

The chain combines TRBV7-9 with TRBJ2-3, with 12 bases fitting TRBD2. V lost 6 bases and J lost 6; bases outside the gene matches: 13. There are 17 residues in the CDR3. Germline V gives CDR1 SEHNR, CDR2 FQNEAQ (reference sequence). This chain's CDR3 is CASRQGATSGGGDTQYF. CDR3 DNA sequence: TGTGCCAGCAGGCAGGGCGCGACTAGCGGGGGCGGGGATACGCAGTATTTT.

The chain recombines TRBV6-1 with TRBJ2-1; D might be TRBD1 (5 bases). CDR3 size: 16 residues. V was trimmed by 4 bases and J by 3 bases, leaving 16 bases between them. Germline-derived CDR1 and CDR2 are MNHNS and SASEGT. The CDR3 here is CASSVTGVGVYNEQFF. The CDR3 DNA sequence: TGTGCCAGCAGTGTAACAGGAGTTGGTGTCTACAATGAGCAGTTCTTC.

This chain joins TRBV7-9 and TRBJ2-1, with 8 bases identical to TRBD1. With V trimmed by 2 bases and J by 5 bases, 5 bases remained unmatched. CDR1 and CDR2 from the germline V gene are SEHNR and FQNEAQ (reference sequence). CDR3 length: 15 residues. The CDR3 reads CASSLWGQVNNEQFF. The CDR3 DNA reads TGTGCCAGCAGCTTATGGGGACAGGTTAACAATGAGCAGTTCTTC.

The chain couples TRBV28 to TRBJ1-4, with D possibly TRBD1 on 5 matching bases. Germline values: CDR1 MDHEN, CDR2 SYDVKM. Trimming removed 3 bases from V and 7 bases from J, with 12 bases in between. The CDR3 length is 14 residues. CDR3 in amino acids: CASSFGGLSEKLFF. CDR3 nucleotide sequence: TGTGCCAGCAGTTTCGGGGGATTGAGTGAAAAACTGTTTTTT.

The chain has TRBV7-9 and TRBJ2-1; the match to TRBD2 covers 11 bases. J lost 6 bases, V lost 4 bases, and 14 bases had no gene match. CDR3 size: 18 residues. Germline V gene data show CDR1 as SEHNR and CDR2 as FQNEAQ (reference sequence). CDR3 nucleotide sequence: TGTGCCAGCAGCTCGGCTGATAGCGGGAGGGGAAGGGGCAATGAGCAGTTCTTC. Translation: CASSSADSGRGRGNEQFF.

The rearrangement joins TRBV18 to TRBJ1-2, with 7 bases fitting TRBD1. V was pared by 0 bases and J by 0 bases, with 4 bases of the junction left unmatched. CDR3 length equals 16 residues. CDR1 is KGHSH, CDR2 LQKENI, per germline. Written as DNA, the CDR3 is TGTGCCAGCTCACCACCACAGGGGCCAGCTAACTATGGCTACACCTTC. Its translation is CASSPPQGPANYGYTF.

This clone appeared once. J is TRBJ2-7 and V is TRBV7-9; 8 bases match TRBD2. CDR1 SEHNR and CDR2 FQNEAQ come from the germline V gene (reference sequence). V shed 0 bases, J shed 7 bases, and the junction held 17 bases outside the gene matches. The CDR3 spans 18 residues. This CDR3 reads CASSLALGDTGRADEQYF. For the CDR3, the DNA is TGTGCCAGCAGCTTAGCTCTTGGGGATACCGGGAGGGCCGATGAGCAGTACTTC. The whole variable domain, remainder taken from reference TRBV7-9 and TRBJ2-7, is DTGVSQNPRHKITKRGQNVTFRCDPISEHNRLYWYRQTLGQGPEFLTYFQNEAQLEKSRLLSDRFSAERPKGSFSTLEIQRTEQGDSAMYLCASSLALGDTGRADEQYFGPGTRLTVT.

CDR3 sequence: CASSPGQSYEQYF. The CDR3 DNA follows: TGTGCCTCTAGCCCGGGACAGTCCTACGAGCAGTACTTC. V is TRBV7-8 and J is TRBJ2-7; TRBD1 agrees at 7 bases. Germline assignment: CDR1 SGHVS and CDR2 FQNEAQ. The junction had 8 bases not matched to a gene; V was cut back by 11 bases and J by 1 base. The CDR3 runs to 13 residues. Filled out from reference TRBV7-8 and TRBJ2-7, the complete variable domain reads GAGVSQSPRYKVAKRGQDVALRCDPISGHVSLFWYQQALGQGPEFLTYFQNEAQLDKSGLPSDRFFAERPEGSVSTLKIQRTQQEDSAVYLCASSPGQSYEQYFGPGTRLTVT.

The chain employs TRBV28 and TRBJ1-2; 11 nucleotides match TRBD1. The CDR3 sequence is 15 residues long. V lost 3 bases to trimming and J lost 3 bases; unmatched junction nucleotides: 3. The germline CDR1 and CDR2 sequences are MDHEN and SYDVKM. The chain's CDR3 is CASSFPGQGDYGYTF. The CDR3 DNA follows: TGTGCCAGCAGTTTTCCGGGACAGGGGGACTATGGCTACACCTTC.

The chain couples TRBV19 to TRBJ1-5, with 8 positions matching TRBD1. The J segment lost 7 bases and the V segment lost 0 bases, leaving 8 bases of the junction unmatched. The CDR3 length is 16 residues. Germline V CDR1 and CDR2: LNHDA, SQIVND (reference sequence). The CDR3 is CASSIEPGGRRQPQHF. The CDR3 DNA follows: TGTGCCAGTAGTATAGAGCCAGGGGGCCGGAGGCAGCCCCAGCATTTT. Full variable domain (remainder filled in from reference TRBV19 and TRBJ1-5): DGGITQSPKYLFRKEGQNVTLSCEQNLNHDAMYWYRQDPGQGLRLIYYSQIVNDFQKGDIAEGYSVSREKKESFPLTVTSAQKNPTAFYLCASSIEPGGRRQPQHFGDGTRLSIL.

The CDR3 DNA sequence: TGTGCCAGCAGTTTCACGTCCTTTTGGACAGGGCCCACAGATACGCAGTATTTT. Protein: CASSFTSFWTGPTDTQYF. V gene TRBV27 combines with J gene TRBJ2-3, with 8 bases aligning to TRBD1. Trimming cost V 3 bases and J 2 bases; bases outside gene matches: 13. In germline, CDR1 is MNHEY, CDR2 SMNVEV (reference sequence). The CDR3 sequence is 18 residues long.

This rearrangement joins TRBV7-9 to TRBJ2-5; the D gene is possibly TRBD2 (5 bases). V lost 5 bases to trimming and J lost 4 bases, with 26 bases between them. Germline values: CDR1 SEHNR, CDR2 FQNEAQ (reference sequence). This CDR3 contains 18 residues. In DNA, the CDR3 is TGTGCCAGCAGCCTTTGGGTCGGGGTGGGGATATTCCCAGAGACCCAGTACTTC. Protein product: CASSLWVGVGIFPETQYF.

The gene calls are TRBV30 and TRBJ1-3; D is ambiguous. Deletions cut 5 bases from V and 4 bases from J, with 6 bases between. The CDR3 loop spans 11 amino acids. CDR1 GTSNPN and CDR2 SVGIG come from the germline V gene (reference sequence). The CDR3 sequence is CAWGMGNTIYF. The CDR3 coding sequence is TGTGCCTGGGGCATGGGAAACACCATATATTTT.

Here the CDR3 reads CASSWGESNTEAFF. As DNA, the CDR3 is TGCGCCAGCAGCTGGGGGGAGTCGAACACTGAAGCTTTCTTT. This rearrangement joins TRBV5-1 to TRBJ1-1; tentative D call: TRBD1 (5 bases). Germline V gene data show CDR1 as SGHRS and CDR2 as YFSETQ. V lost 3 bases to trimming and J lost 1 base, with 10 bases between them. This CDR3 region has 14 residues.

J is TRBJ2-2 and V is TRBV28; D is perhaps TRBD1 (6 bases). Germline CDR1 reads MDHEN; CDR2 reads SYDVKM. Trimming left V 6 bases short and J 2 bases short, with 13 bases between. This CDR3 is 15 amino acids long. In nucleotides, the CDR3 is TGTGCCAGCAGGTCCGGGACATTCAACACCGGGGAGCTGTTTTTT. Its protein is CASRSGTFNTGELFF.

The V call is TRBV6-5, the J call TRBJ1-3, with a possible D match to TRBD1 (5 bases). Trimming left V 6 bases short and J 0 bases short, with 12 bases between. Germline CDR1 is MNHEY and CDR2 is SVGAGI. This CDR3 is 15 amino acids long. CDR3 bases: TGTGCCAGCAGATATGACAGTAGCTCTGGAAACACCATATATTTT. Protein product: CASRYDSSSGNTIYF.

V is TRBV7-2 and J is TRBJ1-2; D may be TRBD1 (5 bases). The CDR3 covers 14 residues. V lost 0 bases to trimming and J lost 2 bases, with 7 bases between them. Germline V CDR1 and CDR2: SGHTA, FQGNSA. This chain's CDR3 is CASSLADTNYGYTF. CDR3 in DNA: TGTGCCAGCAGCTTAGCGGACACCAACTATGGCTACACCTTC.

This clone appeared a single time. The rearrangement links TRBV15 to TRBJ2-5, with D possibly matching TRBD1 (5 bases). Trimming left V 0 bases short and J 4 bases short, with 9 bases between. Germline CDR1 reads LNHNV; CDR2 reads YYDKDF (reference sequence). The CDR3 extends over 14 amino acids. The CDR3 nucleotides are TGTGCCACCAGCAGAGACCAGGGTTTAGAGACCCAGTACTTC. Translation gives CATSRDQGLETQYF. The variable domain in full, completed from reference TRBV15 and TRBJ2-5, reads DAMVIQNPRYQVTQFGKPVTLSCSQTLNHNVMYWYQQKSSQAPKLLFHYYDKDFNNEADTPDNFQSRRPNTSFCFLDIRSPGLGDTAMYLCATSRDQGLETQYFGPGTRLLVL.